The source of this T cell receptor (beta chain) is a study of monozygotic twins with inflammatory bowel disease (dated by TCRdb to 2018 to 2020). For the wider study: The complete study included roughly 30 monozygotic twin pairs: 19 IBD-discordant Danish pairs and nine German pairs, of which four were IBD-concordant and five were IBD-discordant. Within discordant pairs, disease-associated traits were sought mainly by comparing IBD patients with their genetically identical healthy co-twins. Each individual had, on average, about 151 000 unique TCRalpha sequences and 181 000 unique TCRbeta sequences available for analysis. What the work shows at the level of the full study, not this receptor alone: Repertoire similarity did not differ between concordant and discordant twins, possibly due to limited statistical power. Because patients were on differing immunosuppressive treatments, the repertoires may have picked up extra background noise and inter-individual variability. The results gave no support for a single strong signal or clonotype linked to IBD. Compared with healthy twins, IBD patients shared fewer clonotypes with other individuals, and the difference was most pronounced in patients with signs of disease activity. The analysis was unable to tell apart different T cell subtypes. A decrease in TCRbeta repertoire diversity, as measured by inverse Simpson index, was observed in IBD patients compared with their healthy co-twins.

The CDR3 spans 11 residues, from the cysteine through the phenylalanine. No DNA is given. The germline V gene yields LGHNA for CDR1 and YSLEER for CDR2. From each donor, a roughly 2.5 ml peripheral blood sample was collected into PAXgene tubes and stored at -80 degrees C. Without any T cell sorting, total RNA was extracted from whole blood using the PAXgene blood miRNA kit on an automated QIAcube. Deep TCRalpha and TCRbeta repertoire profiling with unique molecular barcoding was performed on peripheral blood of monozygotic twin pairs concordant or discordant for inflammatory bowel disease. Smoking habits were recorded for all twin pairs, and each individual was classified as a current, former or never smoker. The library was built by means of 5' RACE. The input for every TCR library was roughly 3,300 ng of total RNA. For each sample, cDNA was synthesized in eight separate reactions using SMARTScribe reverse transcriptase. During cDNA synthesis, template switching was used to introduce unique molecular identifiers that contained a 6-nucleotide sample barcode. TCRalpha and TCRbeta cDNA was amplified in two nested PCRs of roughly 17 and 9 cycles, and bead purification was carried out after each PCR. Before amplification, the cDNA was treated with uracil DNA-glycosylase and purified using the QIAquick PCR purification kit. The second PCR was the step at which Illumina TruSeq-compatible adapters and sample-specific barcodes were added. TapeStation and Qubit were used to check library quality and concentration, and 4 to 6.5 ng of each library went into the pool. Pooled libraries were sequenced on an Illumina HiSeq2500 single-index Rapid Run with 2 x 100 bp reads and custom sequencing primers. Regarding the original processing steps: PCR and sequencing errors were corrected by UMI-based consensus assembly using MiGEC version 1.2.6. MiXCR version 2.1.1 handled V(D)J alignment, clonotype assembly and CDR3 extraction. To normalise gene usage, clonotype sharing and MAIT/NKT TCR abundance, the top 1000, 10 000 and 20 000 clonotypes in each sample were analysed. After downsampling to 27 000 UMIs, diversity was calculated as the inverse Simpson index using the vegan R package. Statistical testing used paired Mann-Whitney U tests on the discordant twin pairs and applied Benjamini-Hochberg correction for multiple testing. Each entry corresponds to one CDR3 protein sequence from reads that TCRdb reprocessed, and DNA is not given. The V and J calls and clone size are TCRdb's, not the authors'. The sample table on file contains about 300,000 distinct CDR3 sequences. The ten largest clones add up to roughly 5.2% of the sample.

Comment on this clonotype: Its antigen has not been determined.

This clonotype was obtained from a human donor with ulcerative colitis or Crohn's disease, or a healthy co-twin of an affected twin (not recorded which). Sequencing input: blood. The chain is encoded by TRBV4-3 joined to TRBJ2-1; TCRdb outputs TRBD1, but without DNA this stays unchecked. The CDR3 protein sequence reads: CASSQPGRQFF.